This T cell receptor beta chain derives from a study of CXCR3-negative and CXCR3-positive naive CD8 T cells. Study outcomes and limitations: Fresh PBMCs were used in most assays, and CXCR3 expression partially decreased after cryopreservation. Naive cells that were CXCR3-positive had more hydrophobic TRB CDR3s (compared with CXCR3-negative naive cells).

Sorting was done in triplicate for each CD8+ T cell subset (under 330,000 cells each). Naive CD8+ T cells carried a CD45RO-CCR7+CD27+CD95- phenotype. The libraries of TRB cDNA were constructed through 5' RACE using UMI labels. TCRdb reprocessed the 5' RACE reads and stores each CDR3 protein as one record, lacking DNA. This specimen shows some 66,000 distinct CDR3 sequences; the ten leading clones hold around 1.5%. CDR3 length: 16 amino acids. Germline loops: CDR1 MGHRA, CDR2 YSYEKL. Note on this clonotype: Its specificity is unknown.

The V and J genes are TRBV4-1 and TRBJ2-7; TCRdb selects TRBD1, and the lack of DNA leaves this call unchecked. The origin of this receptor is a human donor in good health. Some clones in this sample may be carry-over from other donors' samples. The sequenced sample consisted of naive CXCR3- CD8+ T cells from blood. Subset: CD45RO-CCR7+CD27+CD95- naive CD8+ T cells lacking CXCR3 (TNR3-). CDR3 sequence reads: CASSQDPGTGPYEQYF.